The entry below gives a single T cell receptor (beta chain) sequence along with its context. Between the trimmed V and J ends, which lost 6 bases and 0 bases, there was a span of 15 bases. The germline V gene has CDR1 SGHDT and CDR2 YYEEEE. The CDR3 runs to 15 residues. The data stem from a study of shared T cell receptors in the human thymus. Generated by immunoSEQ multiplex PCR, the TCRdb table keeps only in-frame clones and is missing some. Of 650,000 to 950,000 clones listed, around 85% are singletons. These records were also assigned to another study, of human thymus T cells. That report notes: It was healthy Finnish infants having corrective surgery for congenital heart defects who were the donors. During corrective heart surgery, resections were taken, and the thymus tissue came from them. Seemingly biased V and J gene usage marked thymic and blood repertoires. Thymic repertoires from unrelated individuals overlapped highly, related research reported.

The sequence came from a girl less than two years old with a congenital heart defect. The chain recombines TRBV5-6 with TRBJ1-2; D is uncertain. The specimen sequenced was thymocytes. CDR3 in amino acids: CASTITTGSNYGYTF. Here the CDR3 DNA reads TGTGCCAGCACCATCACAACCGGGTCTAACTATGGCTACACCTTC.